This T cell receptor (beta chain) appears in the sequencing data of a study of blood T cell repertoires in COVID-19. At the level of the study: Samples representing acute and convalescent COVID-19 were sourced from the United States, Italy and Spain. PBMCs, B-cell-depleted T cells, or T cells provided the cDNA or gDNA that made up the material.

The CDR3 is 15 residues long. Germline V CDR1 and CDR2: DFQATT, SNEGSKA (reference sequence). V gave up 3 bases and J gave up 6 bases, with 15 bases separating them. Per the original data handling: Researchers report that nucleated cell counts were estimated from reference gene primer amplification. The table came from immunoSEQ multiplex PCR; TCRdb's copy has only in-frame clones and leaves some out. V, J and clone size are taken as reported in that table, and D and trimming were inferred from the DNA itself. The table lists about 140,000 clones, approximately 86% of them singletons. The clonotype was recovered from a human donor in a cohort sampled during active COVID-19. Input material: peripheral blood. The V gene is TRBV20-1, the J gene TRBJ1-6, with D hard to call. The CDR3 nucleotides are TGCAGTGCTAGTGTCCCCGGGGTGGGTAATTCACCCCTCCACTTT. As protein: CSASVPGVGNSPLHF.